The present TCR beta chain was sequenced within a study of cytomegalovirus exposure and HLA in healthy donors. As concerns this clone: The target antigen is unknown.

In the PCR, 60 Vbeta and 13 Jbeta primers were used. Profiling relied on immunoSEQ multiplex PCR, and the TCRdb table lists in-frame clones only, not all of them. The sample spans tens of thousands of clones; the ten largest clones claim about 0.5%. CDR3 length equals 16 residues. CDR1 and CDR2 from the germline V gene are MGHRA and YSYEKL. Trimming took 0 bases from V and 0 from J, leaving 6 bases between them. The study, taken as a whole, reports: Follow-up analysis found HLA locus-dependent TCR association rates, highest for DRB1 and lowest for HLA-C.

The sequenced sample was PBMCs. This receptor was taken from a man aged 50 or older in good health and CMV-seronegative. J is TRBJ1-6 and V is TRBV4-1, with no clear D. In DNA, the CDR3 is TGCGCCAGCAGCCAAGAAGGGAGCTCCTATAATTCACCCCTCCACTTT. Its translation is CASSQEGSSYNSPLHF.